This T cell receptor beta chain was observed in a study of technical replicates of blood from several donors. As regards this clone: Other DNA sequences within the sample encode an identical CDR3.

The table came from immunoSEQ multiplex PCR; TCRdb's copy has only in-frame clones and leaves some out. The sample records fewer than 65,000 clones, around nine tenths being singletons. Germline CDR1 is LGHNA and CDR2 is YSLEER. Unmatched junction bases numbered 3, after V lost 1 base and J lost 0 bases. This CDR3 has 16 amino acids. The V call is TRBV4-3, the J call TRBJ2-7, with 10 bases aligning to TRBD1. This sequence was found in a human donor in good health. Some clones in this sample may be carry-over from other donors' samples. Material for sequencing was PBMCs. The CDR3 protein is CASSQGDRGSSYEQYF. The CDR3 DNA reads TGCGCCAGCAGCCAAGGGGACAGGGGTAGCTCCTACGAGCAGTACTTC.